Presented here are 24 T cell receptor beta chains from one specimen sequenced in a study of cytomegalovirus exposure and HLA in healthy donors. PCR employed 60 Vbeta and 13 Jbeta primers. The repertoire was sequenced with immunoSEQ multiplex PCR; TCRdb's copy has only in-frame clones and lacks some. The profile shows about 120,000 clones, 70% to 85% of them singletons. Sequencing input: PBMCs. These receptors were taken from a man aged 35-49 years in good health and CMV-seropositive.

This clone was recorded a few times. The chain joins TRBV29-1 to TRBJ1-1, with TRBD1 matching 7 bases. CDR1 is SQVTM and CDR2 is ANQGSEA in the germline V gene. V lost 4 bases to trimming and J lost 4 bases; unmatched junction nucleotides: 6. The CDR3 runs 13 residues. In DNA, the CDR3 is TGCAGCGTTGGAGGCAGGGGGATCACTGAAGCTTTCTTT. It codes for CSVGGRGITEAFF.

The rearrangement uses TRBV10-3 and TRBJ2-7; 7 bases agree with TRBD1. The J segment lost 3 bases and the V segment lost 3 bases, leaving 2 bases of the junction unmatched. The V gene's germline CDR1 is ENHRY and CDR2 SYGVKD. This CDR3 region has 13 residues. The CDR3 loop is CAISEGQDYEQYF. CDR3 in DNA: TGTGCCATCAGTGAAGGACAGGACTACGAGCAGTACTTC.

About this clone itself: Its ends do not fully match the called genes, so a read error is possible. The chain combines TRBV6-1 with TRBJ2-4; TRBD2 is a possible D gene (6 bases). This CDR3 has 15 residues. Germline V gene lookup returns CDR1 MNHNS and CDR2 SASEGT. The CDR3: CASTPGREAKNSQYF. In nucleotides, the CDR3 is TGTGCCAGCACCCCAGGCAGGGAGGCCAAAAACAGTCAGTACTTC.

The chain uses TRBV7-8 and TRBJ2-5, with D uncertain. The germline V gene has CDR1 SGHVS and CDR2 FQNEAQ. V dropped 4 bases and J dropped 4 bases, with 10 bases sitting between them. The CDR3 loop spans 13 amino acids. In DNA form, the CDR3 reads TGTGCCAGCAGCTCCTTTTTCCGAGAGACCCAGTACTTC. It translates to CASSSFFRETQYF.

The chain uses TRBV5-4 and TRBJ1-2, with a tentative D call TRBD1 (5 bases). Between the trimmed V and J ends, which lost 4 bases and 3 bases, there was a span of 10 bases. This CDR3 has 13 residues. Germline loops: CDR1 SGHNT, CDR2 YYREEE (reference sequence). The CDR3 bases are TGTGCCAGCAGCCCCGACAGAGACTATGGCTACACCTTC. Residues: CASSPDRDYGYTF.

The chain recombines TRBV7-2 with TRBJ2-5; the D is unclear. CDR3 length: 16 residues. Trimming removed 1 base at V and 4 bases at J, with 16 bases between. Germline V gives CDR1 SGHTA, CDR2 FQGNSA. The CDR3 reads CASSLDVGPRRETQYF. In DNA form, the CDR3 reads TGTGCCAGCAGCTTAGATGTGGGCCCCCGGCGAGAGACCCAGTACTTC.

The chain couples TRBV7-2 to TRBJ2-5, with 11 bases matching TRBD2. V lost 0 bases to trimming and J lost 6 bases; unmatched junction nucleotides: 3. The length of the CDR3 is 15 residues. Germline V lookup: CDR1 SGHTA, CDR2 FQGNSA. The CDR3 nucleotides read TGTGCCAGCAGCTTAGCGCTAGCGGGGGGAAAGACCCAGTACTTC. It yields the protein CASSLALAGGKTQYF. The complete variable domain, with remaining parts taken from reference TRBV7-2 and TRBJ2-5, reads GAGVSQSPSNKVTEKGKDVELRCDPISGHTALYWYRQSLGQGLEFLIYFQGNSAPDKSGLPSDRFSAERTGGSVSTLTIQRTQQEDSAVYLCASSLALAGGKTQYFGPGTRLLVL.

The gene calls are TRBV18 and TRBJ1-1, with D unresolved. V was trimmed by 0 bases and J by 1 base, leaving 9 bases between them. CDR1 is KGHSH and CDR2 is LQKENI in the germline V gene. The CDR3 length is 15 residues. CDR3 coding DNA: TGTGCCAGCTCACCACCGAGAGGAACGAACACTGAAGCTTTCTTT. It yields the protein CASSPPRGTNTEAFF. The full variable domain, its missing parts supplied by reference TRBV18 and TRBJ1-1, is NAGVMQNPRHLVRRRGQEARLRCSPMKGHSHVYWYRQLPEEGLKFMVYLQKENIIDESGMPKERFSAEFPKEGPSILRIQQVVRGDSAAYFCASSPPRGTNTEAFFGQGTRLTVV.

The rearrangement uses TRBV9 and TRBJ2-3, with D maybe TRBD2 (6 bases). The V gene's germline CDR1 is SGDLS and CDR2 YYNGEE. V was clipped by 6 bases and J by 2 bases, with 13 bases between them. The CDR3 is made up of 14 amino acids. This CDR3 is CASNGGPDTDTQYF. The CDR3 bases are TGTGCCAGCAACGGAGGGCCAGACACAGATACGCAGTATTTT.

This sequence joins TRBV28 and TRBJ2-1; 7 bases fit TRBD1. With 4 bases clipped from V and 6 bases from J, the junction kept 3 bases outside the gene matches. Germline CDR1 MDHEN, CDR2 SYDVKM. The length of the CDR3 is 13 residues. DNA of the CDR3: TGTGCCAGCAGTTGGGACAGAATCAATGAGCAGTTCTTC. Translation gives CASSWDRINEQFF.

The chain's CDR3 is CASSLAPQGTGELFF. The CDR3 nucleotides are TGTGCCAGCAGCTTGGCCCCTCAGGGTACCGGGGAGCTGTTTTTT. The chain combines TRBV5-4 with TRBJ2-2, with D possibly TRBD1 on 5 matching bases. Germline CDR1 is SGHNT and CDR2 is YYREEE (reference sequence). The CDR3 extends over 15 amino acids. The V end was cut by 0 bases, the J end by 5 bases, with 11 bases between.

The CDR3 loop reads CASIDRGGETQYF. In nucleotides, the CDR3 is TGTGCCAGCATTGACAGGGGGGGAGAGACCCAGTACTTC. The chain uses TRBV27 and TRBJ2-5; 9 positions match TRBD1. The CDR3 contains 13 residues. The trim removed 7 bases at V and 4 bases at J, leaving 4 bases unmatched. Germline CDR1 reads MNHEY; CDR2 reads SMNVEV (reference sequence).

In its sample, this clone was seen once. The CDR3, as DNA: TGTGCCAGCAGTGAACGGGGGAACACTGAAGCTTTCTTT. Translated: CASSERGNTEAFF. The rearrangement joins TRBV2 to TRBJ1-1, with no clear D. V dropped 2 bases and J dropped 1 base, with 5 bases sitting between them. Germline V gene lookup returns CDR1 SNHLY and CDR2 FYNNEI. The CDR3 contains 13 residues. Full variable domain (missing parts from reference TRBV2 and TRBJ1-1): EPEVTQTPSHQVTQMGQEVILRCVPISNHLYFYWYRQILGQKVEFLVSFYNNEISEKSEIFDDQFSVERPDGSNFTLKIRSTKLEDSAMYFCASSERGNTEAFFGQGTRLTVV.

This chain uses TRBV11-3 with TRBJ1-1, with D maybe TRBD1 (5 bases). This CDR3 has 14 residues. Trimming pared 0 bases from V and 4 bases from J, leaving 9 bases between. Germline CDR1 reads SGHNT; CDR2 reads YENEEA. The CDR3 sequence is CASSLDRGTTEAFF. The CDR3, as DNA: TGTGCCAGCAGCTTAGATCGGGGGACCACTGAAGCTTTCTTT.

The rearrangement links TRBV29-1 to TRBJ1-2; 10 bases are a match to TRBD1. CDR1 and CDR2 from the germline V gene are SQVTM and ANQGSEA. The length of the CDR3 is 12 residues. V lost 7 bases and J lost 6; bases outside the gene matches: 5. CDR3 DNA: TGCAGCGGCAAGGACAGGGGGGATGGCTACACCTTC. Residues: CSGKDRGDGYTF.

The V gene is TRBV11-2, the J gene TRBJ2-1; D is perhaps TRBD2 (6 bases). CDR1 and CDR2 from the germline V gene are SGHAT and FQNNGV. The CDR3 spans 15 residues. Trimming stripped 4 bases from V and 1 base from J, with 11 bases between. The CDR3 loop is CASSWGGESYNEQFF. In nucleotides, the CDR3 is TGTGCCAGCAGCTGGGGCGGGGAGTCCTACAATGAGCAGTTCTTC.

This clone was counted a few times. This rearrangement joins TRBV29-1 to TRBJ1-1; D gene uncertain. There are 12 residues in the CDR3. CDR1 SQVTM and CDR2 ANQGSEA come from the germline V gene. V lost 4 bases, J lost 1 base, and 7 bases lay in between. The CDR3: CSVVRPNTEAFF. Here the CDR3 DNA reads TGCAGCGTTGTCAGGCCGAACACTGAAGCTTTCTTT.

This rearrangement joins TRBV2 to TRBJ2-3; a weak D match, TRBD2 (7 bases). This CDR3 has 17 residues. V lost 4 bases to trimming and J lost 0 bases, with 17 bases between them. Germline values: CDR1 SNHLY, CDR2 FYNNEI. CDR3 loop: CASSGAGATSSTDTQYF. The CDR3 nucleotides read TGTGCCAGCAGTGGGGCGGGGGCAACCTCTAGCACAGATACGCAGTATTTT.

The V gene is TRBV19, the J gene TRBJ2-7; no firm D call. The germline CDR1 and CDR2 sequences are LNHDA and SQIVND (reference sequence). V was clipped by 2 bases and J by 6 bases, with 5 bases between them. This CDR3 spans 11 amino acids. The DNA for the CDR3 is TGTGCCAGTAGTATATCATCCGAGCAGTACTTC. It codes for CASSISSEQYF.

The rearrangement links TRBV6-1 to TRBJ2-1, with 11 bases lining up with TRBD2. The V segment lost 5 bases and the J segment 9 bases; nucleotides outside the gene matches: 9. Germline values: CDR1 MNHNS, CDR2 SASEGT. CDR3 length equals 15 residues. The CDR3 nucleotides read TGTGCCAGCAGTAGACTAGCGGGGCTGGCGGGTGAGCAGTTCTTC. It encodes CASSRLAGLAGEQFF.

The chain links TRBV7-9 to TRBJ1-1; 7 positions match TRBD1. This CDR3 has 18 amino acids. The germline V gene has CDR1 SEHNR and CDR2 FQNEAQ (reference sequence). The junction had 14 bases not matched to a gene; V was cut back by 4 bases and J by 0 bases. The CDR3 sequence is CASSSLRTGDGMNTEAFF. CDR3 DNA sequence: TGTGCCAGCAGCTCCCTACGGACAGGTGACGGCATGAACACTGAAGCTTTCTTT.

The genes are TRBV5-4 and TRBJ2-5, with a possible D match to TRBD2 (5 bases). Germline loops: CDR1 SGHNT, CDR2 YYREEE (reference sequence). Trimming took 3 bases from V and 6 from J, leaving 18 bases between them. This CDR3 spans 15 amino acids. In nucleotides, the CDR3 is TGTGCCAGCAGCTACCCGGCAGCCGCGGGTCAGACCCAGTACTTC. Amino acids: CASSYPAAAGQTQYF.

This clone was counted a single time. This chain uses TRBV6-5 with TRBJ2-7; TRBD1 aligns across 8 bases. The V gene end was trimmed by 6 bases and the J gene end by 5 bases; junction bases not matched to a gene: 3. The CDR3 has 12 amino acids. The V gene's germline CDR1 is MNHEY and CDR2 SVGAGI. As DNA, the CDR3 is TGTGCCAGCAGGCAACAGGGGGACGAGCAGTACTTC. Encoded protein: CASRQQGDEQYF.

The V gene is TRBV19, the J gene TRBJ2-3; 8 bases agree with TRBD2. Germline CDR1 LNHDA, CDR2 SQIVND (reference sequence). V lost 0 bases to trimming and J lost 6 bases; unmatched junction nucleotides: 8. The CDR3 totals 16 residues. This CDR3 reads CASSIDPGGPSDTQYF. For the CDR3, the DNA is TGTGCCAGTAGTATAGATCCGGGGGGGCCTTCTGATACGCAGTATTTT. Drawing the rest from reference TRBV19 and TRBJ2-3, the complete variable domain is DGGITQSPKYLFRKEGQNVTLSCEQNLNHDAMYWYRQDPGQGLRLIYYSQIVNDFQKGDIAEGYSVSREKKESFPLTVTSAQKNPTAFYLCASSIDPGGPSDTQYFGPGTRLTVL.